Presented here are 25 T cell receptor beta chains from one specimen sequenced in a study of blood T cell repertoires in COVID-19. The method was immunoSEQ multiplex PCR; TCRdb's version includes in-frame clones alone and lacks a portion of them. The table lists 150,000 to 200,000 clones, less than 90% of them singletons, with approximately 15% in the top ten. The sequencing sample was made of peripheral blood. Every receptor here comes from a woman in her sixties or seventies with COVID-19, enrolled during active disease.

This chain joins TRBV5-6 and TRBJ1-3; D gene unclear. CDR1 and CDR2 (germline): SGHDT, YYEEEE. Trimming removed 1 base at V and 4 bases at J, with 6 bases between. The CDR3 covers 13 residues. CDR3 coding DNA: TGTGCCAGCAGCTTGATTATAGGAAACACCATATATTTT. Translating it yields CASSLIIGNTIYF.

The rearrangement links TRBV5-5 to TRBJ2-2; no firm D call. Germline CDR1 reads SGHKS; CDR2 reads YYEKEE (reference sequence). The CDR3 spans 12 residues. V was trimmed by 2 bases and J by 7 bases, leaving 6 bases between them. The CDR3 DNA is TGTGCCAGCAGCTTCATCAGCGGGGAGCTGTTTTTT. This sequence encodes CASSFISGELFF.

CDR3: CASSVARGSGELFF. Here the CDR3 DNA reads TGTGCCAGCAGCGTAGCTAGGGGATCCGGGGAGCTGTTTTTT. The genes are TRBV9 and TRBJ2-2; TRBD1 might be the D (5 bases). This CDR3 spans 14 amino acids. The V and J ends lost 0 bases and 6 bases respectively, with 9 bases between them. Germline V gives CDR1 SGDLS, CDR2 YYNGEE.

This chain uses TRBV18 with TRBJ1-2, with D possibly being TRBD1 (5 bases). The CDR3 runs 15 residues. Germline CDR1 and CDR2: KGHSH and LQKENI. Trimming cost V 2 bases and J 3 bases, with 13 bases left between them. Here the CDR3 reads CASSPWRGGDYGYTF. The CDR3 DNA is TGTGCCAGCTCACCATGGAGGGGAGGCGACTATGGCTACACCTTC.

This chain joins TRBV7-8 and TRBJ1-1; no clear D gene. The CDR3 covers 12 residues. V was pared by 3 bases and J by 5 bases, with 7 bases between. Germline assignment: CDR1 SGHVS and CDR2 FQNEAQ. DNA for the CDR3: TGTGCCAGCAGCTTCGAGGGTACTGAAGCTTTCTTT. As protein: CASSFEGTEAFF.

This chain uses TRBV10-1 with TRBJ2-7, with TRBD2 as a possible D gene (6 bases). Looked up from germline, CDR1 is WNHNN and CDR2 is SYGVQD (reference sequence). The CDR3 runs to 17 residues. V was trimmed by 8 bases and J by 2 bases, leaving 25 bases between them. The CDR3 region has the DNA TGCGCCAGCGGGAGCCTAGGCGGGACTCCCCCCCCCTACGAGCAGTACTTC. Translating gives CASGSLGGTPPPYEQYF.

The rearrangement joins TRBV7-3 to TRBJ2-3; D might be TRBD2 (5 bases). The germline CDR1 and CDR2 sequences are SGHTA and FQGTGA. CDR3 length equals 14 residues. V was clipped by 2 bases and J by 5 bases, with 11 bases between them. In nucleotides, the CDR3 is TGTGCCAGCAGCTTAGACACGGGGAAAGATACGCAGTATTTT. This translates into CASSLDTGKDTQYF.

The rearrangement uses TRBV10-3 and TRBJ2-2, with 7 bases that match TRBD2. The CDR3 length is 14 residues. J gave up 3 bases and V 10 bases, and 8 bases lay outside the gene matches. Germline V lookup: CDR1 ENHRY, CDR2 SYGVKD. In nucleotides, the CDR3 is TGTGCCACCCGTCCGGGAGGTTACACCGGGGAGCTGTTTTTT. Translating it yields CATRPGGYTGELFF.

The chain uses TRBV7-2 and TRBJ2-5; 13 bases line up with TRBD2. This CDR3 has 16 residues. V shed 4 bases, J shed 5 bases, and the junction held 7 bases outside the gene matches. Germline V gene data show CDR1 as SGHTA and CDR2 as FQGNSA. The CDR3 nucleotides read TGTGCCAGCAGCTCAGGACTAGCGGGAGCGGGGGAGACCCAGTACTTC. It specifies CASSSGLAGAGETQYF.

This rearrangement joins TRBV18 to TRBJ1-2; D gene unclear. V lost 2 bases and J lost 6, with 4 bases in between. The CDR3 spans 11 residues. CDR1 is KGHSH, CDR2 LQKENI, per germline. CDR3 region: CASSPADGYTF. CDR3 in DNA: TGTGCCAGCTCACCAGCAGATGGCTACACCTTC.

DNA for the CDR3: TGTGCCAGCAGCTCCGTCGGGAAGATTAGCTCCTACGAGCAGTACTTC. Its translation is CASSSVGKISSYEQYF. The J gene is TRBJ2-7, the V gene TRBV5-6; tentative D call: TRBD2 (5 bases). From germline, CDR1 is SGHDT and CDR2 YYEEEE. Trimming took 3 bases from V and 0 from J, leaving 16 bases between them. The CDR3 is 16 residues long.

CDR3 loop: CASTRTGTGNTIYF. The CDR3 DNA reads TGTGCCAGCACACGGACAGGGACTGGAAACACCATATATTTT. This chain links TRBV25-1 with TRBJ1-3; TRBD1 aligns across 8 bases. The ends lost 7 bases at V and 2 bases at J; junction bases unmatched: 4. Per the germline V gene, CDR1 is MGHDK and CDR2 is SYGVNS. The CDR3 totals 14 residues.

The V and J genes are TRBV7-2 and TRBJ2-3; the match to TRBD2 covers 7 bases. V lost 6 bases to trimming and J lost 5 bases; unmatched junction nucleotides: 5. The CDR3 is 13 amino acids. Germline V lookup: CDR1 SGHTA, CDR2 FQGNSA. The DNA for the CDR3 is TGTGCCAGCAGAACGTCGGGGGGAGATACGCAGTATTTT. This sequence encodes CASRTSGGDTQYF.

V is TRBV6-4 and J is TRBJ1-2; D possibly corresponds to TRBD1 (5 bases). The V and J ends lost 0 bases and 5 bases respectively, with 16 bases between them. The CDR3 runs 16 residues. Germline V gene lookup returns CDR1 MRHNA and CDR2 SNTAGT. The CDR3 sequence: CASSDSSLGANYGYTF. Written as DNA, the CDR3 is TGTGCCAGCAGTGACTCGAGCCTAGGGGCAAATTATGGCTACACCTTC.

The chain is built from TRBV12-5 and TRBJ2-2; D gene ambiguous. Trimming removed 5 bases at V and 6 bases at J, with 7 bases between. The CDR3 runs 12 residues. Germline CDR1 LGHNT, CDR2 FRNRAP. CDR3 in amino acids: CASGQESGELFF. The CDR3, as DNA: TGTGCTAGTGGTCAGGAATCCGGGGAGCTGTTTTTT.

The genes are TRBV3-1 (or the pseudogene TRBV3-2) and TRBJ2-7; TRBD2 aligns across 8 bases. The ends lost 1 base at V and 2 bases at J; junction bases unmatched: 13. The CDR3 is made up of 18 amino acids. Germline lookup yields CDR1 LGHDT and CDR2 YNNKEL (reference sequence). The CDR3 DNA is TGTGCCAGCAGCCAAGGTCTTCTTCTAGCGGGCGAAGCCTACGAGCAGTACTTC. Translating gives CASSQGLLLAGEAYEQYF.

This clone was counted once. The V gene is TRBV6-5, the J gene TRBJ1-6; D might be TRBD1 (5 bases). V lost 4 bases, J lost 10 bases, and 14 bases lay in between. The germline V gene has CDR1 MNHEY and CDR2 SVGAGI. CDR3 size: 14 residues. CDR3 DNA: TGTGCCAGCAGTTCTAAAGGGGTAGGGTCACCCCTCCACTTT. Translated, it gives CASSSKGVGSPLHF.

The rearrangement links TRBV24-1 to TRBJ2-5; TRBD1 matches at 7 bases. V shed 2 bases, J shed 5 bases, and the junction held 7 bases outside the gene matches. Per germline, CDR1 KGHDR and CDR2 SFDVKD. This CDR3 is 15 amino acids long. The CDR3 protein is CATSDSTGAAETQYF. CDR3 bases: TGTGCCACCAGTGATTCAACAGGGGCGGCGGAGACCCAGTACTTC.

The chain's CDR3 is CASDLAGDYEQYV. In DNA, the CDR3 is TGTGCCAGCGATCTAGCGGGGGACTACGAGCAGTACGTC. The J gene is TRBJ2-7, the V gene TRBV12-3 or TRBV12-4; 10 bases are a match to TRBD2. The CDR3 has 13 amino acids. The V and J ends lost 8 bases and 3 bases, in that order; junction bases with no gene match: 4.

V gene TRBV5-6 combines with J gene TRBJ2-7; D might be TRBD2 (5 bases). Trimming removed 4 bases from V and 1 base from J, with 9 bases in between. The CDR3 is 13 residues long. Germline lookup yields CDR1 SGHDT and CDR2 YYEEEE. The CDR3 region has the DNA TGTGCCAGCAGCGGAAGGGAGTCCTACGAGCAGTACGTC. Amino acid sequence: CASSGRESYEQYV.

As DNA, the CDR3 is TGTGCCAGCAGCGGACAGGGGGACGATCAGCCCCAGCATTTT. Translation gives CASSGQGDDQPQHF. V is TRBV4-2 and J is TRBJ1-5; TRBD1 aligns across 10 bases. The CDR3 consists of 14 residues. Germline V CDR1 and CDR2: LGHNA, YNFKEQ. Trimming at V came to 5 bases and at J to 5 bases, leaving 3 bases not matched to a gene.

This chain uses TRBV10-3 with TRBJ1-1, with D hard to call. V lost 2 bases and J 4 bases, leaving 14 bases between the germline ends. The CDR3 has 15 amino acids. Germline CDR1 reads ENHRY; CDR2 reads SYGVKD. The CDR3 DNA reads TGTGCCATCAGTGAGATCCCGGGGTCGGGCACTGAAGCTTTCTTT. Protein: CAISEIPGSGTEAFF.

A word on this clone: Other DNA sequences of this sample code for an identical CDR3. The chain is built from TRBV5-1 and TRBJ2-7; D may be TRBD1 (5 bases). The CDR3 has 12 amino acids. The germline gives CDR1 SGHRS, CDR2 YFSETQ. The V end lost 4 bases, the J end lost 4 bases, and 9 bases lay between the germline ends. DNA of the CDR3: TGCGCCAGCAGCCCGACAGCGTACGAGCAGTACTTC. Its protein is CASSPTAYEQYF.

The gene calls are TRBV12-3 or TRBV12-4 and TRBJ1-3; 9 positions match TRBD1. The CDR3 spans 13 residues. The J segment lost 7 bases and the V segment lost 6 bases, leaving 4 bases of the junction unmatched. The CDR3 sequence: CASRQTGGNTIYF. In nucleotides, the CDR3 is TGTGCCAGCAGGCAAACAGGGGGCAACACCATATATTTT.

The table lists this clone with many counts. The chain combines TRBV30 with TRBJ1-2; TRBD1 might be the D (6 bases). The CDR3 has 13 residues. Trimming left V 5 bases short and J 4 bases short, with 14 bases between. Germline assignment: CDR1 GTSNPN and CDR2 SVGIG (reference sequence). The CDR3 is CAWSYGTSYGYTF. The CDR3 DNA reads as TGTGCCTGGTCATATGGGACAAGCTATGGCTACACCTTC.